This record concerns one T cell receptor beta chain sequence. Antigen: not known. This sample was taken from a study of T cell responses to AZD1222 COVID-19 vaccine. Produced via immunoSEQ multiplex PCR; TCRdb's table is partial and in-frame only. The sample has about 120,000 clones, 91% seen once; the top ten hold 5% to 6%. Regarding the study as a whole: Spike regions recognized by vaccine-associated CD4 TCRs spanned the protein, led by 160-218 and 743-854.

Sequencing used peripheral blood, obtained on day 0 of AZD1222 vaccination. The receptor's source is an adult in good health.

In DNA, the CDR3 is TGTGCCAGCTCACCAGGGGACTTTCAGCCCCAGCATTTT. This encodes CASSPGDFQPQHF. The chain couples TRBV18 to TRBJ1-5; possibly TRBD1 for D (5 bases). Germline-derived CDR1 and CDR2 are KGHSH and LQKENI. CDR3 size: 13 residues. Trimming left V 2 bases short and J 6 bases short, with 8 bases between.